A selection of T cell receptor beta chains follows, all from one sample in a study of cytomegalovirus exposure and HLA in healthy donors. Sequencing used immunoSEQ multiplex PCR; TCRdb keeps in-frame clones, though not all of them. The specimen's table records 130,000 or so clones. The sequencing sample was made of PBMCs. These receptors came from a middle-aged woman in good health and CMV-seronegative. Both conserved end residues are part of each CDR3. Fields, in order: V gene, D gene, J gene, CDR3 protein, CDR3 DNA. The D gene is left open where the match is weak.

v_call: TRBV5-6; d_call: TRBD1; j_call: TRBJ1-1; cdr3_aa: CASSSLALDRVAEAFF; cdr3_nt: TGTGCCAGCAGCTCCTTAGCCCTGGACAGGGTGGCTGAAGCTTTCTTT
v_call: TRBV29-1; d_call: -; j_call: TRBJ2-5; cdr3_aa: CSVDSGETQYF; cdr3_nt: TGCAGCGTCGACAGTGGGGAGACCCAGTACTTC
v_call: TRBV11-2; d_call: -; j_call: TRBJ1-1; cdr3_aa: CASSSYDRMNTEAFF; cdr3_nt: TGTGCCAGCAGCTCCTACGACAGGATGAACACTGAAGCTTTCTTT
v_call: TRBV19; d_call: TRBD1; j_call: TRBJ1-1; cdr3_aa: CASSIGTGVGWNTEAFF; cdr3_nt: TGTGCCAGTAGTATAGGGACAGGGGTAGGGTGGAACACTGAAGCTTTCTTT
v_call: TRBV5-8; d_call: -; j_call: TRBJ2-5; cdr3_aa: CASSRPETQYF; cdr3_nt: TGTGCCAGCAGCCGTCCGGAGACCCAGTACTTC
v_call: TRBV18; d_call: -; j_call: TRBJ2-7; cdr3_aa: CASSPTGDEQYF; cdr3_nt: TGTGCCAGCTCACCAACAGGAGACGAGCAGTACTTC
v_call: TRBV6-5; d_call: TRBD1; j_call: TRBJ2-7; cdr3_aa: CASTDDRGLALQYF; cdr3_nt: TGTGCCAGCACCGACGACAGGGGTCTCGCATTGCAGTACTTC
v_call: TRBV6-1; d_call: -; j_call: TRBJ1-5; cdr3_aa: CASSEKVFQGSDQPQHF; cdr3_nt: TGTGCCAGCAGTGAAAAAGTATTTCAGGGTAGTGATCAGCCCCAGCATTTT
v_call: TRBV29-1; d_call: TRBD1; j_call: TRBJ1-1; cdr3_aa: CSVAGQGNTEAFF; cdr3_nt: TGCAGCGTTGCGGGACAGGGGAACACTGAAGCTTTCTTT
v_call: TRBV7-3; d_call: TRBD1; j_call: TRBJ1-4; cdr3_aa: CASSSTGSEKLFF; cdr3_nt: TGTGCCAGCAGCTCGACAGGGTCTGAAAAACTGTTTTTT
v_call: TRBV5-1; d_call: -; j_call: TRBJ1-1; cdr3_aa: CASRYLGTGNTEAFF; cdr3_nt: TGCGCCAGCAGGTACTTGGGGACTGGGAACACTGAAGCTTTCTTT
v_call: TRBV7-3; d_call: -; j_call: TRBJ2-5; cdr3_aa: CASSLSRQETQYF; cdr3_nt: TGTGCCAGCAGCTTAAGTCGCCAAGAGACCCAGTACTTC
v_call: TRBV6-6; d_call: -; j_call: TRBJ1-4; cdr3_aa: CASSYSTRSEKLFF; cdr3_nt: TGTGCCAGCAGTTACTCGACACGAAGTGAAAAACTGTTTTTT
v_call: TRBV7-2; d_call: -; j_call: TRBJ2-1; cdr3_aa: CASSPGNEQFF; cdr3_nt: TGTGCCAGCAGCCCGGGGAATGAGCAGTTCTTC
v_call: TRBV29-1; d_call: TRBD2; j_call: TRBJ2-3; cdr3_aa: CSVEDQPSGGGLDTQYF; cdr3_nt: TGCAGCGTTGAAGATCAACCTAGCGGGGGGGGGTTGGATACGCAGTATTTT
v_call: TRBV28; d_call: -; j_call: TRBJ1-2; cdr3_aa: CASSLMTANYGYTF; cdr3_nt: TGTGCCAGCAGTTTAATGACAGCTAACTATGGCTACACCTTC
v_call: TRBV7-9; d_call: TRBD1; j_call: TRBJ2-1; cdr3_aa: CASRDRGIYNEQFF; cdr3_nt: TGTGCCAGCAGGGACAGGGGGATTTACAATGAGCAGTTCTTC
v_call: TRBV4-3; d_call: -; j_call: TRBJ2-6; cdr3_aa: CVSSQEEHLPGANVLTF; cdr3_nt: TGCGTCAGCAGCCAAGAAGAACACCTCCCTGGGGCCAACGTCCTGACTTTC
v_call: TRBV7-2; d_call: -; j_call: TRBJ1-5; cdr3_aa: CASSEGVGQPQHF; cdr3_nt: TGTGCCAGCAGCGAAGGGGTAGGGCAGCCCCAGCATTTT
v_call: TRBV4-1; d_call: TRBD2; j_call: TRBJ2-7; cdr3_aa: CASSDGLAGAREQYF; cdr3_nt: TGCGCCAGCAGCGATGGACTAGCGGGGGCCCGGGAGCAGTACTTC
v_call: TRBV5-1; d_call: TRBD2; j_call: TRBJ2-1; cdr3_aa: CASSGGVGAYNEQFF; cdr3_nt: TGCGCCAGCTCCGGGGGGGTAGGGGCATACAATGAGCAGTTCTTC
v_call: TRBV7-9; d_call: -; j_call: TRBJ1-6; cdr3_aa: CASSAFHPDSSSPLHF; cdr3_nt: TGTGCCAGCAGCGCTTTTCACCCCGATTCGAGTTCACCCCTCCACTTT
v_call: TRBV7-2; d_call: -; j_call: TRBJ2-3; cdr3_aa: CASSLRPGTKGTQYF; cdr3_nt: TGTGCCAGCAGCTTACGACCTGGTACTAAAGGTACGCAGTATTTT
v_call: TRBV4-1; d_call: -; j_call: TRBJ1-6; cdr3_aa: CASSQGERASPLHF; cdr3_nt: TGCGCCAGCAGCCAGGGAGAAAGGGCTTCACCCCTCCACTTT
v_call: TRBV10-3; d_call: TRBD1; j_call: TRBJ2-3; cdr3_aa: CAISPTGGGTDTQYF; cdr3_nt: TGTGCCATCAGTCCGACAGGGGGGGGCACAGATACGCAGTATTTT
v_call: TRBV11-2; d_call: -; j_call: TRBJ1-6; cdr3_aa: CASSVKRQESSSYNSPLHF; cdr3_nt: TGTGCCAGCAGCGTAAAACGACAGGAATCCAGCTCCTATAATTCACCCCTCCACTTT
v_call: TRBV10-2; d_call: -; j_call: TRBJ1-2; cdr3_aa: CASSAFSYGYTF; cdr3_nt: TGCGCCAGCAGTGCCTTTTCTTATGGCTACACCTTC
v_call: TRBV29-1; d_call: TRBD1; j_call: TRBJ2-3; cdr3_aa: CSVLPGTGGLDTQYF; cdr3_nt: TGCAGCGTCCTACCCGGGACAGGGGGCTTAGATACGCAGTATTTT
v_call: TRBV15; d_call: TRBD1; j_call: TRBJ1-5; cdr3_aa: CATSGSDRGYQPQHF; cdr3_nt: TGTGCCACCAGCGGCTCGGACAGGGGGTATCAGCCCCAGCATTTT
v_call: TRBV28; d_call: -; j_call: TRBJ2-1; cdr3_aa: CASSFAGYTSGINEQFF; cdr3_nt: TGTGCCAGCAGTTTCGCAGGGTACACATCTGGTATCAATGAGCAGTTCTTC
v_call: TRBV2; d_call: -; j_call: TRBJ2-5; cdr3_aa: CASSVTRGETQYF; cdr3_nt: TGTGCCAGCAGTGTAACTAGAGGAGAGACCCAGTACTTC
v_call: TRBV5-4; d_call: -; j_call: TRBJ1-1; cdr3_aa: CASSPPAGETEAFF; cdr3_nt: TGTGCCAGCAGCCCCCCGGCAGGGGAGACTGAAGCTTTCTTT
v_call: TRBV19; d_call: -; j_call: TRBJ1-1; cdr3_aa: CASSIVLSVSIETEAFF; cdr3_nt: TGTGCCAGTAGTATAGTCCTCTCCGTTTCGATAGAGACTGAAGCTTTCTTT
v_call: TRBV9; d_call: TRBD1; j_call: TRBJ2-5; cdr3_aa: CASSARTGYAEETQYF; cdr3_nt: TGTGCCAGCAGCGCAAGGACAGGGTACGCTGAAGAGACCCAGTACTTC
v_call: TRBV7-6; d_call: TRBD2; j_call: TRBJ2-5; cdr3_aa: CASSSNTAGGRETQYF; cdr3_nt: TGTGCCAGCAGCTCCAACACGGCGGGGGGGCGGGAGACCCAGTACTTC
v_call: TRBV27; d_call: -; j_call: TRBJ2-6; cdr3_aa: CASSLVSGANVLTF; cdr3_nt: TGTGCCAGCAGTCTCGTCTCTGGGGCCAACGTCCTGACTTTC
v_call: TRBV7-8; d_call: TRBD1; j_call: TRBJ1-2; cdr3_aa: CASSYGTGNYGYTF; cdr3_nt: TGTGCCAGCAGCTACGGGACAGGGAACTATGGCTACACCTTC
v_call: TRBV2; d_call: -; j_call: TRBJ2-2; cdr3_aa: CASSPQGSNTGELFF; cdr3_nt: TGTGCCAGCAGCCCACAGGGATCGAACACCGGGGAGCTGTTTTTT
v_call: TRBV5-1; d_call: -; j_call: TRBJ2-2; cdr3_aa: CASSEQVDTGELFF; cdr3_nt: TGCGCCAGCAGCGAACAGGTCGACACCGGGGAGCTGTTTTTT
v_call: TRBV5-5; d_call: -; j_call: TRBJ1-5; cdr3_aa: CASSFDTNQPQHF; cdr3_nt: TGTGCCAGCAGCTTTGACACCAATCAGCCCCAGCATTTT
v_call: TRBV7-9; d_call: TRBD1; j_call: TRBJ1-1; cdr3_aa: CASSSPGGFMNTEAFF; cdr3_nt: TGTGCCAGCAGCTCTCCAGGGGGTTTCATGAACACTGAAGCTTTCTTT
v_call: TRBV7-9; d_call: -; j_call: TRBJ1-2; cdr3_aa: CASSLGGNYGYTF; cdr3_nt: TGTGCCAGCAGCTTAGGAGGGAACTATGGCTACACCTTC
v_call: TRBV29-1; d_call: TRBD2; j_call: TRBJ2-3; cdr3_aa: CSVVSGGLRDTQYF; cdr3_nt: TGCAGCGTTGTTAGCGGGGGGTTACGAGATACGCAGTATTTT
v_call: TRBV4-2; d_call: -; j_call: TRBJ1-4; cdr3_aa: CASSQEDSARGEKLFF; cdr3_nt: TGTGCCAGCAGCCAAGAAGACAGTGCCCGGGGGGAAAAACTGTTTTTT
v_call: TRBV7-2; d_call: TRBD1; j_call: TRBJ1-1; cdr3_aa: CASSRHRGKGTEAFF; cdr3_nt: TGTGCCAGCAGCCGACACAGGGGCAAGGGCACTGAAGCTTTCTTT
v_call: TRBV6-4; d_call: TRBD1; j_call: TRBJ2-7; cdr3_aa: CASIEDRGSQYF; cdr3_nt: TGTGCCAGCATTGAGGACAGGGGGAGTCAGTACTTC
v_call: TRBV7-3; d_call: -; j_call: TRBJ1-6; cdr3_aa: CASSIKQGFNYNSPLHF; cdr3_nt: TGTGCCAGCAGCATAAAGCAGGGGTTCAACTATAATTCACCCCTCCACTTT
v_call: TRBV6-4; d_call: -; j_call: TRBJ2-6; cdr3_aa: CASSDMDTGVLTF; cdr3_nt: TGTGCCAGCAGTGACATGGACACAGGTGTCCTGACTTTC
v_call: TRBV11-2; d_call: -; j_call: TRBJ1-1; cdr3_aa: CASSLAGGKFNTEAFF; cdr3_nt: TGTGCCAGCAGCTTAGCGGGGGGCAAATTCAACACTGAAGCTTTCTTT
v_call: TRBV5-1; d_call: -; j_call: TRBJ2-2; cdr3_aa: CASSFRDTNTGELFF; cdr3_nt: TGCGCCAGCAGCTTTCGGGACACAAACACCGGGGAGCTGTTTTTT
v_call: TRBV28; d_call: -; j_call: TRBJ1-2; cdr3_aa: CASSSQQVGYTF; cdr3_nt: TGTGCCAGCAGTTCCCAACAGGTGGGCTACACCTTC
v_call: TRBV29-1; d_call: TRBD1; j_call: TRBJ2-7; cdr3_aa: CSALGGRSYEQYF; cdr3_nt: TGCAGCGCCTTAGGGGGCCGCTCCTACGAGCAGTACTTC
v_call: TRBV7-2; d_call: -; j_call: TRBJ2-5; cdr3_aa: CASSPKWAETQYF; cdr3_nt: TGTGCCAGCAGCCCAAAGTGGGCGGAGACCCAGTACTTC
v_call: TRBV5-5; d_call: -; j_call: TRBJ1-2; cdr3_aa: CASSPEGREGYTF; cdr3_nt: TGTGCCAGCAGCCCCGAGGGGAGGGAGGGCTACACCTTC
v_call: TRBV11-3; d_call: -; j_call: TRBJ2-3; cdr3_aa: CASSPDNTDTQYF; cdr3_nt: TGTGCCAGCAGCCCCGACAACACAGATACGCAGTATTTT